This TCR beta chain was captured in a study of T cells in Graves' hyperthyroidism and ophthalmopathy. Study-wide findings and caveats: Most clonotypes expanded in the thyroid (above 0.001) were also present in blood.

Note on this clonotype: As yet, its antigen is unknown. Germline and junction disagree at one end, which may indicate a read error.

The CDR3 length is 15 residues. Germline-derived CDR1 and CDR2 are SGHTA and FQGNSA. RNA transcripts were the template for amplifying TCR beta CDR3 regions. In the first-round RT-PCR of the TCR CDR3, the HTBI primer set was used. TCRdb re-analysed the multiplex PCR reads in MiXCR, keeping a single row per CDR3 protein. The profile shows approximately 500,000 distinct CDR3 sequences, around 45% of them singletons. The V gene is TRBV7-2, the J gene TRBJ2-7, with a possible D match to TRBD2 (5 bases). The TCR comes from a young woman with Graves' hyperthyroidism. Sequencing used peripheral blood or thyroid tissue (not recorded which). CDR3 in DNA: TGTGCCAGCAGCGAGCCACTAGGGTCGGCTTACGGGCAGTACTTC. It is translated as CASSEPLGSAYGQYF.